This is a list of T cell receptor beta chains from one sample in a study of CD8 T cells in ankylosing spondylitis. MiXCR, applied by TCRdb to the 5' RACE reads, yields one record per CDR3 protein. The sample has roughly 180,000 distinct CDR3 sequences; 9.8% are singletons. The sample consisted of blood, either unsorted or a sorted T cell fraction (not recorded which). The receptors stem from a female donor with ankylosing spondylitis or in good health (not recorded which). Each CDR3 is given with its conserved first and last residue. A D gene is named only where the DNA matches it firmly. Some rows have no size entry. The others give once, few or many, or a class for an expanded clone.

D,J,V,size,DNA,CDR3
.,TRBJ2-2,TRBV11-3,.,TGTGCCAGCGAGCTAGGGGCAGGAGCCACCGGGGAGCTGTTTTTT,CASELGAGATGELFF
.,TRBJ1-1,TRBV12-3/TRBV12-4,few,TGTGCCAGCAGTTTTGTGTCAGGGAACACTGAAGCTTTCTTT,CASSFVSGNTEAFF
TRBD1,TRBJ1-1,TRBV9,few,TGTGCCAGCAGATCGGACAGGGGGCAGGCTGAAGCTTTCTTT,CASRSDRGQAEAFF
TRBD2,TRBJ2-2,TRBV11-2,few,TGTGCCAGCAGCTTTCACGCCGGGACTAGCGGGAGGGCCGGGGAGCTGTTTTTT,CASSFHAGTSGRAGELFF
.,TRBJ2-3,TRBV9,few,TGTGCCAGCAGCGTAGATGGGGGCACAGATACGCAGTATTTT,CASSVDGGTDTQYF
.,TRBJ1-1,TRBV20-1,many,TGCAGTGCTAGAGATGGAACCCCCCGGGACACTGAAGCTTTCTTT,CSARDGTPRDTEAFF
TRBD1,TRBJ1-6,TRBV7-9,.,TGTGCCAGCAGCCCCGGGGGGGACAGATTAAATTCACCCCTCCACTTT,CASSPGGDRLNSPLHF
TRBD1,TRBJ2-7,TRBV5-5,.,TGTGCCAGCAGCTTACAGACAGGGGGCGACGAGCAGTACTTC,CASSLQTGGDEQYF
.,TRBJ2-3,TRBV4-3,few,TGCGCCAGCAGCCAAGATCGGGCAGGGTGGAAAGATACGCAGTATTTT,CASSQDRAGWKDTQYF
.,TRBJ2-5,TRBV28,.,TGTGCCAGCAGCGGGCCGGCAGGGGTAGGGGAGACCCAGTACTTC,CASSGPAGVGETQYF
TRBD2,TRBJ2-7,TRBV20-1,.,TGCAGTGCCAGAGACACTAGCGGGAGTTACGAGCAGTACTTC,CSARDTSGSYEQYF
.,TRBJ2-7,TRBV20-1,.,TGCAGTGCTAGGGACGGGAGCTCCTACGAGCAGTACTTC,CSARDGSSYEQYF
TRBD1,TRBJ2-1,TRBV6-5,few,TGTGCCAGCAGTTACTCAGGGGGCCCCTACAATGAGCAGTTCTTC,CASSYSGGPYNEQFF
.,TRBJ2-2,TRBV28,.,TGTGCCAGCAGAGAGTCTGCCGGGGAGCTGTTTTTT,CASRESAGELFF
TRBD2,TRBJ2-5,TRBV6-1,few,TGTGCCAGGTCGGGGGGGGATGTTCGGAACCAAGAGACCCAGTACTTC,CARSGGDVRNQETQYF
TRBD2,TRBJ2-1,TRBV7-9,.,TGTGCCAGCAGCTTAACAACTAGCGGGAACAATGAGCAGTTCTTC,CASSLTTSGNNEQFF
.,TRBJ2-7,TRBV4-3,many,TGCGCCAGCAGCCAAGATATCCGGGGACCTACCTACGAGCAGTACTTC,CASSQDIRGPTYEQYF
TRBD1,TRBJ1-4,TRBV6-1,many,TGTGCCAGCAGGAGAGAGACAGGGTCAGATGAAAAACTGTTTTTT,CASRRETGSDEKLFF
.,TRBJ1-1,TRBV30,many,TGTGCCTGGAGTCCCACCATGAACACTGAAGCTTTCTTT,CAWSPTMNTEAFF
.,TRBJ2-7,TRBV28,few,TGTGCCAGCAGTTCCCCCGGCGACAGGCGTAGCGAGCAGTACTTC,CASSSPGDRRSEQYF
.,TRBJ2-1,TRBV29-1,few,TGCAGCTTCCGCTGGTCTAGCGATGAGCAGTTCTTC,CSFRWSSDEQFF
TRBD2,TRBJ2-7,TRBV9,.,TGTGCCAGCAGCGTAGGGGGGGGAGCTACGGAGCAGTACTTC,CASSVGGGATEQYF
.,TRBJ2-1,TRBV7-9,.,TGTGCCAGCAGCCCAACAGTGTGGAATGAGCAGTTCTTC,CASSPTVWNEQFF
.,TRBJ2-5,TRBV7-9,few,TGTGCCAGCAGCTTCGATTCAGTAGAGACCCAGTACTTC,CASSFDSVETQYF
TRBD1,TRBJ1-1,TRBV5-1,many,TGCGCCAGCAGCTTGGGACAGGGGATGAACACTGAAGCTTTCTTT,CASSLGQGMNTEAFF
TRBD2,TRBJ2-5,TRBV4-3,few,TGCGCCAGCAGCCAAGATCGGGGACTAGGAATCGGGACCCAGTACTTC,CASSQDRGLGIGTQYF
.,TRBJ1-1,TRBV12-3/TRBV12-4,many,TGTGCCAGCAGTGGGGGTCCGGGACACGGAGCTTTCTTT,CASSGGPGHGAFF
.,TRBJ1-1,TRBV7-9,.,TGTGCCAGCAGCCATCAGTCCACTGAAGCTTTCTTT,CASSHQSTEAFF
.,TRBJ1-5,TRBV27,.,TGTGCCAGCAGTTCAGGAGCCTTTAGCAATCAGCCCCAGCATTTT,CASSSGAFSNQPQHF
.,TRBJ1-5,TRBV21-1,many,TGTGCCAGCAGCAAAGAGCGGGGGGATCAGCCCCAGCATTTT,CASSKERGDQPQHF
.,TRBJ2-2,TRBV4-1,.,TGCGCCAGCAGCCAGAAGTCGAACACCGGGGAGCTGTTTTTT,CASSQKSNTGELFF
.,TRBJ2-7,TRBV27,few,TGTGCCAGCAGTACCGGCGTGGGGACCTACGAGCAGTACTTC,CASSTGVGTYEQYF
.,TRBJ1-4,TRBV20-1,many,TGCAGTGCTTCTCCCGACGGACCTAATGAAAAACTGTTTTTT,CSASPDGPNEKLFF
.,TRBJ2-1,TRBV5-1,many,TGCGCCAGCAGCTTGGGAAGAGAGCAGTTCTTC,CASSLGREQFF
.,TRBJ2-2,TRBV15,many,TGTGCCACCGAGCTTACCGGGGAGCTGTTTTTT,CATELTGELFF
.,TRBJ1-4,TRBV7-9,.,TGTGCCAGCAGCGCGGGGAGGGAAAAACTGTTTTTT,CASSAGREKLFF
.,TRBJ2-3,TRBV12-5,.,TGTGCTAGTGGTCACGGGACACCGGGGTCAACAGATACGCAGTATTTT,CASGHGTPGSTDTQYF
.,TRBJ1-1,TRBV11-3,few,TGTGCCAGCAGCATTACGGGAGCTGAAGCTTTCTTT,CASSITGAEAFF
.,TRBJ2-3,TRBV24-1,.,TGTGCCACCAGTGCGAGGACAGCGACCACAGATACGCAGTATTTT,CATSARTATTDTQYF
.,TRBJ1-2,TRBV6-5,many,TGTGCCAGCAGAGAGGACAAAGGAGGCTACACCTTC,CASREDKGGYTF
.,TRBJ2-7,TRBV7-9,many,TGTGCCAGCAGCCAAGCCCCCTACGAGCAGTACTTC,CASSQAPYEQYF
TRBD2,TRBJ2-7,TRBV29-1,many,TGCAGCGCGGGAGGGACTAGCGGGTACGAGCAGTACTTC,CSAGGTSGYEQYF
TRBD1,TRBJ2-1,TRBV29-1,many,TGCAGCGCCCCGACAGGGGATGGTGAGCAGTTCTTC,CSAPTGDGEQFF
TRBD1,TRBJ2-2,TRBV24-1,.,TGTGCCACCAGTGAGGACAGGGCCGGGGAGCTGTTTTTT,CATSEDRAGELFF
TRBD1,TRBJ2-5,TRBV11-2,.,TGTGCCAGCAGCTTAGGGAGGATAGGACAGGGTACTTCAGAGACCCAGTACTTC,CASSLGRIGQGTSETQYF
TRBD2,TRBJ2-1,TRBV20-1,many,TGCAGTGCTATAATTCCGGGACTAGCAGTTTACAATGAGCAGTTCTTC,CSAIIPGLAVYNEQFF
TRBD2,TRBJ2-1,TRBV25-1,many,TGTGCCAGCAGTGAATGGTCTAGCGGGAGAAGTACCTCCTACAATGAGCAGTTCTTC,CASSEWSSGRSTSYNEQFF
.,TRBJ1-4,TRBV9,few,TGTGCCAGCAACGAAGGGTCAACTAATGAAAAACTGTTTTTT,CASNEGSTNEKLFF
.,TRBJ2-3,TRBV29-1,.,TGCAGCGCCAACAGGGCTGATACGCAGTATTTT,CSANRADTQYF
.,TRBJ2-2,TRBV27,many,TGTGCCAGCCGGACAGCGCCGAACACCGGGGAGCTGTTTTTT,CASRTAPNTGELFF
TRBD1,TRBJ1-4,TRBV20-1,.,TGCAGTGCTTCCCCCCTCAACAGGGGGCTGGGGGAAAAACTGTTTTTT,CSASPLNRGLGEKLFF
.,TRBJ2-1,TRBV27,few,TGTGCCAGCACCTATTCGGGCCTAGAGAGTGAGCAGTTCTTC,CASTYSGLESEQFF
TRBD1,TRBJ1-6,TRBV12-3/TRBV12-4,few,TGTGCCAGCAGTTTGACAGGGATGGAATCACCCCTCCACTTT,CASSLTGMESPLHF
.,TRBJ1-5,TRBV6-1,.,TGTGCCAGCAGTCCTGGGACGGCGGGGCATCAGCCCCAGCATTTT,CASSPGTAGHQPQHF
.,TRBJ1-2,TRBV30,.,TGTGCCTGGAGTAATATTTCCGGGACCAACTATGGCTACACCTTC,CAWSNISGTNYGYTF